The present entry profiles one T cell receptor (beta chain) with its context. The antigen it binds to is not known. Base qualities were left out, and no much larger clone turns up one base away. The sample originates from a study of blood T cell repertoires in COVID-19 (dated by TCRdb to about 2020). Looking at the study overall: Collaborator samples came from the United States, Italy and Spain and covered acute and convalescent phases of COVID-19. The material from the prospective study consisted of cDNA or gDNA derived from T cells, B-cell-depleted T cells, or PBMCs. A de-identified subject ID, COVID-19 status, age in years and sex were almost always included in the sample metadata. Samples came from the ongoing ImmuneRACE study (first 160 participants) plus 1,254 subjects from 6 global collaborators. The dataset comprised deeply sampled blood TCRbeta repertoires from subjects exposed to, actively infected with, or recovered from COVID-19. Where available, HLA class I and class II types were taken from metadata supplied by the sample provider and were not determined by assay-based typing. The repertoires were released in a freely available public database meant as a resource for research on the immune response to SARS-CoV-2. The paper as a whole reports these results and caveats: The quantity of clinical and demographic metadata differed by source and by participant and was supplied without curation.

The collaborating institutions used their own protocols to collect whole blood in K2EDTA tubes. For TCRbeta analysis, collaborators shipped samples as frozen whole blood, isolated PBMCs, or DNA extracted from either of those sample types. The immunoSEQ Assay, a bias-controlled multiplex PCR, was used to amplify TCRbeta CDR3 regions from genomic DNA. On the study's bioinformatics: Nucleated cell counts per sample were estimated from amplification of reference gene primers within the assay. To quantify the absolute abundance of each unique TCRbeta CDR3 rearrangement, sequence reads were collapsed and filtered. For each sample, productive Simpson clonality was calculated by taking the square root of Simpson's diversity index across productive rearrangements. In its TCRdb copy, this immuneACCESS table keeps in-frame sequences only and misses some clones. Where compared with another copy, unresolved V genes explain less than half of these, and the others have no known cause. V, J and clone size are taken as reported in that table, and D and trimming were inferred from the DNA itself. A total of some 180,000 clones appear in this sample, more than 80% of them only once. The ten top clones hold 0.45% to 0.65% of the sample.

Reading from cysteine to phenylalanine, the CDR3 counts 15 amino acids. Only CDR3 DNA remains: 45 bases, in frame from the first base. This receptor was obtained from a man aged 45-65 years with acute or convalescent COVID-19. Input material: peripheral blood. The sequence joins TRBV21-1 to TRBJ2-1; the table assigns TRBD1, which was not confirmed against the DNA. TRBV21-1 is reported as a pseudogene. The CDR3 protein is CASSIPGQGCNEQFF. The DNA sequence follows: TGTGCCAGCAGCATCCCGGGACAGGGTTGCAATGAGCAGTTCTTC.